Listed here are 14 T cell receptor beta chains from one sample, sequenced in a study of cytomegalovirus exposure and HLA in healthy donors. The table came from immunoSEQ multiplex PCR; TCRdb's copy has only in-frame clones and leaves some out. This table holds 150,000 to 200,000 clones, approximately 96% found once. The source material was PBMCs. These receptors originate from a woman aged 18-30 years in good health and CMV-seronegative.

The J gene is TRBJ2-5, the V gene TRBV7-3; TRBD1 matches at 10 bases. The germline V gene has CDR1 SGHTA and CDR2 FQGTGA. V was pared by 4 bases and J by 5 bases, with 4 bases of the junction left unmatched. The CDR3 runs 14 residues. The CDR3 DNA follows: TGTGCCAGCAGCTCGACAGGGGGCCCGGAGACCCAGTACTTC. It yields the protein CASSSTGGPETQYF.

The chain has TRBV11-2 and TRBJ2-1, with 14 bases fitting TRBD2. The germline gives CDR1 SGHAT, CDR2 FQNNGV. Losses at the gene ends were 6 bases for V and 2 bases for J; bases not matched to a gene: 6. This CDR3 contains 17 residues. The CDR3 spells CASSYGLAGGTYNEQFF. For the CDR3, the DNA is TGTGCCAGCAGTTACGGACTAGCGGGGGGTACCTACAATGAGCAGTTCTTC.

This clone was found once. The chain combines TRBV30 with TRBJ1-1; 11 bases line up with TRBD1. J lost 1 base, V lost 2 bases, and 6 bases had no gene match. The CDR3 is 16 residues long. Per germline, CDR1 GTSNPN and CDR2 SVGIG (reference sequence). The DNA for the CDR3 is TGTGCCTGGAGTAGGACAGGGGGCTTTAGGAACACTGAAGCTTTCTTT. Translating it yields CAWSRTGGFRNTEAFF. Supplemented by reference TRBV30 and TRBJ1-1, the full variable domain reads SQTIHQWPATLVQPVGSPLSLECTVEGTSNPNLYWYRQAAGRGLQLLFYSVGIGQISSEVPQNLSASRPQDRQFILSSKKLLLSDSGFYLCAWSRTGGFRNTEAFFGQGTRLTVV.

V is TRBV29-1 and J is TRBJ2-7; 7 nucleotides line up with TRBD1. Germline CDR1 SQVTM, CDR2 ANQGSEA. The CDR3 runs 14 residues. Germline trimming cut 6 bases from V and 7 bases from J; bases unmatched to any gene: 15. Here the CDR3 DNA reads TGCAGCGTAAATAGACAAGACAGGGTGGGAGAGCAGTACTTC. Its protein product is CSVNRQDRVGEQYF.

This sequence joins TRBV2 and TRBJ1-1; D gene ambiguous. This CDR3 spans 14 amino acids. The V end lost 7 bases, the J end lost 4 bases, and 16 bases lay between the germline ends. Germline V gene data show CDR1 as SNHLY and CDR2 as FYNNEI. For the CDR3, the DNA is TGTGCCAGCAACGGCGCGGGCGGAGGCACTGAAGCTTTCTTT. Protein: CASNGAGGGTEAFF.

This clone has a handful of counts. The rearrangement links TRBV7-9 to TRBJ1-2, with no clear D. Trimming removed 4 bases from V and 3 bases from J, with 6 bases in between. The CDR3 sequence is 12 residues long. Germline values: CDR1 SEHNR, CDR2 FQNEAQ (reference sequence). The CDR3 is CASSYGDYGYTF. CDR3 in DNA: TGTGCCAGCAGCTACGGGGACTATGGCTACACCTTC.

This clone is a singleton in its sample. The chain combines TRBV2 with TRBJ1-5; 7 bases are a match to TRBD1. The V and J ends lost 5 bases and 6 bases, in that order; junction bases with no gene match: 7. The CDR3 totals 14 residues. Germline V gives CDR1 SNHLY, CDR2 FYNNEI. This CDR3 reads CASSPGQKIQPQHF. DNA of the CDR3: TGTGCCAGCAGTCCGGGACAGAAAATTCAGCCCCAGCATTTT. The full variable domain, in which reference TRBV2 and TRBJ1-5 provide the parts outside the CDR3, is EPEVTQTPSHQVTQMGQEVILRCVPISNHLYFYWYRQILGQKVEFLVSFYNNEISEKSEIFDDQFSVERPDGSNFTLKIRSTKLEDSAMYFCASSPGQKIQPQHFGDGTRLSIL.

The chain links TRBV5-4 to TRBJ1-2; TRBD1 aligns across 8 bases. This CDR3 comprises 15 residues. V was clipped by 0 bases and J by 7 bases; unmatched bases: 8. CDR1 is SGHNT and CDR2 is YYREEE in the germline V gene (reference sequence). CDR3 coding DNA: TGTGCCAGCAGCTTGGGCAGACAGGGGTCGGGTGGCTACACCTTC. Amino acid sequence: CASSLGRQGSGGYTF. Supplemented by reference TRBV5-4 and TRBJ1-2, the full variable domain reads ETGVTQSPTHLIKTRGQQVTLRCSSQSGHNTVSWYQQALGQGPQFIFQYYREEENGRGNFPPRFSGLQFPNYSSELNVNALELDDSALYLCASSLGRQGSGGYTFGSGTRLTVV.

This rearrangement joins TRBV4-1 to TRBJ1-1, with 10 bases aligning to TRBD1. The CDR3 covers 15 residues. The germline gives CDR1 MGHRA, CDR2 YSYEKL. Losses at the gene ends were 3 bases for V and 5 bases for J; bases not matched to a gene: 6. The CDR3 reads CASSQRQGARTEAFF. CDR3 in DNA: TGCGCCAGCAGCCAGAGACAGGGGGCGCGGACTGAAGCTTTCTTT.

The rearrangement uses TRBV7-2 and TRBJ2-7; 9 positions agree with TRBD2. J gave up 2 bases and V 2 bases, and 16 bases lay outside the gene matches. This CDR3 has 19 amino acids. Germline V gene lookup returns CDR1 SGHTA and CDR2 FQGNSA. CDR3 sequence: CASSLRWGAVSGGPYEQYF. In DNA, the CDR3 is TGTGCCAGCAGCTTAAGGTGGGGGGCGGTTAGCGGGGGCCCCTACGAGCAGTACTTC.

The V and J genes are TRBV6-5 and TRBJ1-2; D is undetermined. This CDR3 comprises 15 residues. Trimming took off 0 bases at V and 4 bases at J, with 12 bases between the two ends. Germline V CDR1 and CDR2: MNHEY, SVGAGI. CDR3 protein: CASSYSSQSAYGYTF. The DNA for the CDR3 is TGTGCCAGCAGTTACTCATCCCAGTCTGCCTATGGCTACACCTTC.

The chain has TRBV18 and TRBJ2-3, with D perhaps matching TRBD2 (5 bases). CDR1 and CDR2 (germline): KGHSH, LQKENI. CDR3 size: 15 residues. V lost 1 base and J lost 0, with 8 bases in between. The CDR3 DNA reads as TGTGCCAGCTCACCACGGGGAGCTAGCACAGATACGCAGTATTTT. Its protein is CASSPRGASTDTQYF.

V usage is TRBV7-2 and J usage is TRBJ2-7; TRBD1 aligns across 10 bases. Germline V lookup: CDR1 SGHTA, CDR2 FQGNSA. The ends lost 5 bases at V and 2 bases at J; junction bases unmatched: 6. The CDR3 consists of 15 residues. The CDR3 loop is CASSSRDRGAYEQYF. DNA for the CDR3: TGTGCCAGCAGCAGCCGGGACAGGGGAGCCTACGAGCAGTACTTC.

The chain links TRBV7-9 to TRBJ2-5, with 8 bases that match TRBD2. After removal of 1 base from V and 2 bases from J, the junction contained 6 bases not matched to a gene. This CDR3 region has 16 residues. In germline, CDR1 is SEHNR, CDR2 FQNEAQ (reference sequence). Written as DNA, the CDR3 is TGTGCCAGCAGCTTAGGGGGACTAGTGGGGCAAGAGACCCAGTACTTC. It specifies CASSLGGLVGQETQYF.